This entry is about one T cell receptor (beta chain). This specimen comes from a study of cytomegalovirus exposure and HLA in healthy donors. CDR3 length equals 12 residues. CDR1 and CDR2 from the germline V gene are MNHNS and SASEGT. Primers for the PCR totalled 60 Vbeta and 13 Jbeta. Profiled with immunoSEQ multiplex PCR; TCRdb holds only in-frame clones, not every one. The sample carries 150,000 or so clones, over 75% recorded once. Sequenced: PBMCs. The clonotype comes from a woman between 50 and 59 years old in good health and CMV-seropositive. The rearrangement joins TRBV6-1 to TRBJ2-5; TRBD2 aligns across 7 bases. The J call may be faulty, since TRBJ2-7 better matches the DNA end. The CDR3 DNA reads TGTGCCAGCAGGACTAGCTTTATCGAGCAGTACTTC. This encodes CASRTSFIEQYF.